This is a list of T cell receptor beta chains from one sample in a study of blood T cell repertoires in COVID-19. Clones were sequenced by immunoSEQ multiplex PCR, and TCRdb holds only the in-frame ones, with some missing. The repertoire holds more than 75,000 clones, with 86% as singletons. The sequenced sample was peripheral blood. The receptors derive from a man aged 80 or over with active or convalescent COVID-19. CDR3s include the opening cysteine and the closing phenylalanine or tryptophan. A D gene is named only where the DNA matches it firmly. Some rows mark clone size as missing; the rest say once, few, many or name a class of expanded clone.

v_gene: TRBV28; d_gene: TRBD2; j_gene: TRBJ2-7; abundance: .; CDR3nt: TGTGCCAGCACCTCGGGGGGGCGCGGGTACGAGCAGTACTTC; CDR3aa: CASTSGGRGYEQYF
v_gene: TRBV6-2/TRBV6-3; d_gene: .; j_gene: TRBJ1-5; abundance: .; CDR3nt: TGTGCCAGCAGTTACTACAGGGAATGGGGTCAGCCCCAGCATTTT; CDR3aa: CASSYYREWGQPQHF
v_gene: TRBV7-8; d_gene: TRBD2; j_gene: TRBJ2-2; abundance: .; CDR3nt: TGTGCCAGCAGCTTAGCGGTCCAGCGGGAGAACACCGGGGAGCTGTTTTTT; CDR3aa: CASSLAVQRENTGELFF
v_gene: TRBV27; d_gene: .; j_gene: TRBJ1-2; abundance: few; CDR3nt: TGTGCCAGCAGCCCCCGGCGGACAACCTATGGCTACACCTTC; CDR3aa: CASSPRRTTYGYTF
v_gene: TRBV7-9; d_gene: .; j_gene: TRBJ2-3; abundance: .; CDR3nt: TGTGCCAGCAGTCAAGTGGGGGCCACTAGCACAGATACGCAGTATTTT; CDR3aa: CASSQVGATSTDTQYF
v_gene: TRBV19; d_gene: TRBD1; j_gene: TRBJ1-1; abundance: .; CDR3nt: TGTGCCAGTAGTATACCCTTCTTTTATGGACAGGTAATAGGGACTGAAGCTTTCTTT; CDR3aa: CASSIPFFYGQVIGTEAFF
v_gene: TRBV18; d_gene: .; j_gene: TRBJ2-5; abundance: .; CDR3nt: TGTGCCAGCTCACCGGAGGAGACCCAGTACTTC; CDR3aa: CASSPEETQYF
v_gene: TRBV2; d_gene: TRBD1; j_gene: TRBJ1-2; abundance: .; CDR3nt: TGTGCCAGCAGTGAATTCGGACAGGGGGTCCGAGGCTACACCTTC; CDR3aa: CASSEFGQGVRGYTF
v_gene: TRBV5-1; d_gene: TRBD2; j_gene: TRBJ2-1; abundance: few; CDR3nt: TGCGCCAGCAGCTTGCTTTTGTCACTAGCGGGGAACAATGAGCAGTTCTTC; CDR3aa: CASSLLLSLAGNNEQFF
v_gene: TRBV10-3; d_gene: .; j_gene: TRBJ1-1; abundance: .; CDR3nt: TGTGCCATCAGTGAGCCTGGAACAGCCCGAAGGCTCTTT; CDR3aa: CAISEPGTARRLF
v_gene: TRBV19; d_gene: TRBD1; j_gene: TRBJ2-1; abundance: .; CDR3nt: TGTGCCAGCGACCAGGGGGCGGGTTACAATGAGCAGTTCTTC; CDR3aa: CASDQGAGYNEQFF
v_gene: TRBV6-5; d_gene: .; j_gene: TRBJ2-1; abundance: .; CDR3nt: TGTGCCAGCAGCCCCGAGCCATACAATGAGCAGTTCTTC; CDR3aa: CASSPEPYNEQFF
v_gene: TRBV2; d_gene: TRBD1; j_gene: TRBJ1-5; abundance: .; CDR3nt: TGTGCCAGCAGTGAATGGGGACAGTTTAGCAATCAGCCCCAGCATTTT; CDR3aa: CASSEWGQFSNQPQHF
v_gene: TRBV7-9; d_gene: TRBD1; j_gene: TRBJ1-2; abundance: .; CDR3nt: TGTGCCAGCAGACCCCGGACAGGATATGGCTACACCTTC; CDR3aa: CASRPRTGYGYTF
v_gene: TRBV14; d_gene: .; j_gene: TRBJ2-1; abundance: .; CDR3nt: TGTGCCAGCAGCCAAGAGACGGTCAGGTCGGTCGGGCAGTTCTTC; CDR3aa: CASSQETVRSVGQFF
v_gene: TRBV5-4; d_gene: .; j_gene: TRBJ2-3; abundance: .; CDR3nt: TGTGCCAGCAGCACAGGATCTCAGGGGCCAGATACGCAGTATTTT; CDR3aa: CASSTGSQGPDTQYF
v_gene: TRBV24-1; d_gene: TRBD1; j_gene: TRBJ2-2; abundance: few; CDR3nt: TGTGCCACCAGTGACGCCGGGACAGGGAACACCGGGGAGCTGTTTTTT; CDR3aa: CATSDAGTGNTGELFF
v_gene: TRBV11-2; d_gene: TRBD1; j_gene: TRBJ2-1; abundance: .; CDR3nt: TGTGCCAGCAGCTTAAGCAGGGGGATCAATGAGCAGTTCTTC; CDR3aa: CASSLSRGINEQFF
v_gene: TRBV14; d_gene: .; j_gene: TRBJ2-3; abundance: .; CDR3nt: TGTGCCAGCAGGAGGGCGGGACTTGCCCGGGATACGCAGTATTTT; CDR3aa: CASRRAGLARDTQYF
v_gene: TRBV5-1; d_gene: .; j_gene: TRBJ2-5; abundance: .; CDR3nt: TGCGCCAGCAGCTTGGGACTTCTTGGGGGCGTCCAAGAGACCCAGTACTTC; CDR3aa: CASSLGLLGGVQETQYF
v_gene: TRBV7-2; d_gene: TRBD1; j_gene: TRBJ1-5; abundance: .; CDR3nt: TGTGCCAGCAGCGAGGACAGGGTAAAGGGGAATCAGCCCCAGCATTTT; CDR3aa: CASSEDRVKGNQPQHF
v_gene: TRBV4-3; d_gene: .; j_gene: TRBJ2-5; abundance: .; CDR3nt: TGCGCCAGCAGCCACCTAGCTGGGGAAATTGAGACCCAGTACTTC; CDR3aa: CASSHLAGEIETQYF
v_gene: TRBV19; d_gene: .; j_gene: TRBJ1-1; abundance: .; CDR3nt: TGTGCCAGTAGTTCTGGGCGGGTCGTGAACACTGAAGCTTTCTTT; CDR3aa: CASSSGRVVNTEAFF
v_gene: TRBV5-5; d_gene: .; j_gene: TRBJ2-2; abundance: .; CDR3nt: TGTGCCAGCAGCTTGCGGGCGAACACCGGGGAGCTGTTTTTT; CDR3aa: CASSLRANTGELFF
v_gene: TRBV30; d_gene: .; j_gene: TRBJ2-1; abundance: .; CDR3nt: TGTGCCTGGAGTGTAACCGGGGGCTCCTACAATGAGCAGTTCTTC; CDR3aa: CAWSVTGGSYNEQFF
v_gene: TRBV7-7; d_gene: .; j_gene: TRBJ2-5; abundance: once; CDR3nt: TGTGCTAGCAGCCGTGACAGACAAGAGACCCAGTACTTC; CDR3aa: CASSRDRQETQYF
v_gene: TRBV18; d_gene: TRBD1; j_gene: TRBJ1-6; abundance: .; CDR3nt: TGTGCCAGCTCAGAGGGACAGGGGGGTTTTTCACCCCTCCACTTT; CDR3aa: CASSEGQGGFSPLHF
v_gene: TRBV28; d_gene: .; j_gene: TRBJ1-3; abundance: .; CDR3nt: TGTGCCAGCAGTTTATCCTACTCTGGAAACACCATATATTTT; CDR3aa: CASSLSYSGNTIYF
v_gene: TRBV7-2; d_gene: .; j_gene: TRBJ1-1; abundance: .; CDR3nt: TGTGCCAGCAGCTTAATCCCCACAGCCCCTAAGACTGAAGCTTTCTTT; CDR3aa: CASSLIPTAPKTEAFF
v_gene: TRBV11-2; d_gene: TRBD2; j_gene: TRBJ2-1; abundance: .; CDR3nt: TGTGCCAGCAGCTTAGGCCGTGCGGGAGGCAATGAGCAGTTCTTC; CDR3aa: CASSLGRAGGNEQFF
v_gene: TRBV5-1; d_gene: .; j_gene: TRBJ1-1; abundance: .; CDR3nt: TGCGCCAGCAGCTCCCCGACAGGTATGAACACTGAAGCTTTCTTT; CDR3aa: CASSSPTGMNTEAFF
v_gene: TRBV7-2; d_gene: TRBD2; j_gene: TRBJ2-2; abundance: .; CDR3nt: TGTGCCAGCAGCTTAAGACTAGCGGGAGCGGGGGAGCTGTTTTTT; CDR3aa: CASSLRLAGAGELFF
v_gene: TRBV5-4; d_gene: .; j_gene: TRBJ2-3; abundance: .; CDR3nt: TGTGCCAGCAGCCACCCTAGCGTTGGCCTGGGAACAGATACGCAGTATTTT; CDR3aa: CASSHPSVGLGTDTQYF
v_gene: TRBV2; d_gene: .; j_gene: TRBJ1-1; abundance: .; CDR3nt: TGTGCCAGCAGTGGCGGGCATGAAGCTTTCTTT; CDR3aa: CASSGGHEAFF
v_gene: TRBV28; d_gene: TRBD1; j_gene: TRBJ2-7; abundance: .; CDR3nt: TGTGCCACGGCAGGGGGCGCATTCGAGCAGTACTTC; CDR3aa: CATAGGAFEQYF
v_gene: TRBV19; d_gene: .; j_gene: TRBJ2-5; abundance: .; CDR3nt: TGTGCCAGTAGTATAGGCCTCGTAGGTGGGGCCCAAGAGACCCAGTACTTC; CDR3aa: CASSIGLVGGAQETQYF
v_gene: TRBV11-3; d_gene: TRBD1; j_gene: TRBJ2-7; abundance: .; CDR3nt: TGTGCCAGCAGCTTAACAACAGGGGGAAACGAGCAGTACTTC; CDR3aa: CASSLTTGGNEQYF
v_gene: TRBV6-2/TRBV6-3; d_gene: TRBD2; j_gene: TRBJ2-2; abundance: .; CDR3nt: TGTGCCAGCAGCCTAGCGGGAGGGTTTTCCGGGGAGCTGTTTTTT; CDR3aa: CASSLAGGFSGELFF
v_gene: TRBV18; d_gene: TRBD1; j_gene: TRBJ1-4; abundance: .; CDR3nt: TGTGCCAGCTCACCGGGACAGGGAGGTGAAAAACTGTTTTTT; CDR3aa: CASSPGQGGEKLFF
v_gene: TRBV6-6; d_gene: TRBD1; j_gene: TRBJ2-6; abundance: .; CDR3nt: TGTGCCAGCATTAGGACAGGGACTGGGGCCAACGTCCTGACTTTC; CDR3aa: CASIRTGTGANVLTF
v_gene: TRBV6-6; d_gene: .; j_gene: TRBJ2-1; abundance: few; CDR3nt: TGTGCCAGCAAAGCTAGCGACTCCTACAATGAGCAGTTCTTC; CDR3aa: CASKASDSYNEQFF
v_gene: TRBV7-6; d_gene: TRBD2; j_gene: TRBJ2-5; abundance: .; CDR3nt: TGTGCCAGCAGCCCTAGGACTAGCGTAGAGACCCAGTACTTC; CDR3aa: CASSPRTSVETQYF
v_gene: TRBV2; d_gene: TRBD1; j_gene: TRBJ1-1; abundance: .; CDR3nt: TGTGCCAGCAGTATACTGGACAGGGCATCTGAAGCTTTCTTT; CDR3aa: CASSILDRASEAFF
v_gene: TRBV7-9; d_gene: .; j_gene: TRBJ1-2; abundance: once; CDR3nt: TGTGCCAGCAGCTTAGGGGAGCGGCCCTATGGCTACACCTTC; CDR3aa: CASSLGERPYGYTF
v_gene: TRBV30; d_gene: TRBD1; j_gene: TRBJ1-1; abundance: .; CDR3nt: TGTGCCTGCCAATTCGACAGGGCGAACACTGAAGCTTTCTTT; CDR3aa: CACQFDRANTEAFF
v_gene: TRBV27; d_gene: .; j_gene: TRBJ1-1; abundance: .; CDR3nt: TGTGCCAGCAGTTTAAGTCCCACGATCGGGGCTGAAGCTTTCTTT; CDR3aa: CASSLSPTIGAEAFF